Presented here are 28 T cell receptor beta chains from one specimen sequenced in a study of T cell changes during pregnancy in multiple sclerosis. The assay was immunoSEQ multiplex PCR, and TCRdb's table has in-frame clones only and misses some. Among under 130,000 clones listed, about 89% were seen once. The material was peripheral blood, obtained after pregnancy. The source of these receptors is a female donor with multiple sclerosis, enrolled in a pregnancy study.

A remark on this clone: Other DNA sequences of this sample code for an identical CDR3. This rearrangement joins TRBV7-3 to TRBJ1-1; possibly TRBD1 for D (6 bases). The CDR3 contains 13 residues. Per the germline V gene, CDR1 is SGHTA and CDR2 is FQGTGA. Between the trimmed V and J ends, which lost 4 bases and 8 bases, there was a span of 14 bases. CDR3 sequence (DNA): TGTGCCAGCAGCTCAACCCAGGGGACCGAAGCTTTCTTT. Translating it yields CASSSTQGTEAFF.

The chain couples TRBV4-1 to TRBJ1-1; unclear D gene. The V and J ends lost 2 bases and 1 base respectively, with 11 bases between them. The CDR3 totals 15 residues. Germline CDR1 is MGHRA and CDR2 is YSYEKL. CDR3 sequence: CASSQPPTGNTEAFF. The DNA for the CDR3 is TGCGCCAGCAGCCAACCCCCGACGGGGAACACTGAAGCTTTCTTT.

The chain uses TRBV10-3 and TRBJ2-5, with a weak D call TRBD2 (6 bases). The V gene's germline CDR1 is ENHRY and CDR2 SYGVKD. There are 13 residues in the CDR3. Trimming removed 8 bases at V and 3 bases at J, with 13 bases between. The CDR3 protein is CAIGIGGEETQYF. For the CDR3, the DNA is TGTGCCATCGGGATCGGGGGTGAAGAGACCCAGTACTTC.

The chain couples TRBV6-1 to TRBJ2-7; the D gene is possibly TRBD2 (5 bases). Germline assignment: CDR1 MNHNS and CDR2 SASEGT. Trimming stripped 4 bases from V and 1 base from J, with 8 bases between. This CDR3 is built from 13 residues. The chain's CDR3 is CASSGSGSYEQYF. Here the CDR3 DNA reads TGTGCCAGCAGTGGTTCGGGGTCCTACGAGCAGTACTTC.

This chain links TRBV6-1 with TRBJ2-7; 8 nucleotides line up with TRBD1. Unmatched junction bases numbered 9, after V lost 6 bases and J lost 2 bases. This CDR3 spans 15 amino acids. CDR1 and CDR2 from the germline V gene are MNHNS and SASEGT. CDR3 sequence reads: CASRNPDRVPYEQYF. CDR3 nucleotide sequence: TGTGCCAGCAGGAACCCGGACAGGGTTCCCTACGAGCAGTACTTC.

The chain joins TRBV5-1 to TRBJ2-2; 8 bases map to TRBD2. J gave up 5 bases and V 0 bases, and 3 bases lay outside the gene matches. CDR1 is SGHRS, CDR2 YFSETQ, per germline. The CDR3 is made up of 15 amino acids. The CDR3 bases are TGCGCCAGCAGCTTGGGACCGGGAGGGACCGGGGAGCTGTTTTTT. This codes for CASSLGPGGTGELFF.

The chain employs TRBV15 and TRBJ2-7, with D tentatively TRBD1 (6 bases). Germline CDR1 is LNHNV and CDR2 is YYDKDF (reference sequence). Trimming left V 1 base short and J 3 bases short, with 10 bases between. This CDR3 contains 14 residues. The CDR3 region is CATSRAGQNYEQYF. DNA for the CDR3: TGTGCCACCAGCAGAGCAGGACAGAACTACGAGCAGTACTTC.

The genes are TRBV5-8 and TRBJ1-2; possibly TRBD1 for D (5 bases). Germline-derived CDR1 and CDR2 are SGHTS and YDEGEE. Trimming took 5 bases from V and 4 from J, leaving 15 bases between them. The CDR3 consists of 14 residues. CDR3 coding DNA: TGTGCCAGCAGTTTACCCCAGGGTACCTATGGCTACACCTTC. Protein product: CASSLPQGTYGYTF.

CDR3 region: CAISEFAGGDTGELFF. In DNA form, the CDR3 reads TGTGCCATCAGTGAGTTCGCGGGGGGGGACACCGGGGAGCTGTTTTTT. The V call is TRBV10-3, the J call TRBJ2-2, with 9 bases matching TRBD2. Unmatched junction bases numbered 3, after V lost 1 base and J lost 3 bases. Per the germline V gene, CDR1 is ENHRY and CDR2 is SYGVKD. CDR3 length: 16 residues.

This chain links TRBV9 with TRBJ1-2, with D maybe TRBD1 (5 bases). V lost 4 bases and J 4 bases, leaving 11 bases between the germline ends. Germline values: CDR1 SGDLS, CDR2 YYNGEE. CDR3 size: 13 residues. The CDR3 here is CASSREGTYGYTF. CDR3 bases: TGTGCCAGCAGCAGGGAGGGGACCTATGGCTACACCTTC.

The rearrangement links TRBV5-1 to TRBJ2-7; D remains unclear. This CDR3 spans 14 amino acids. V was pared by 1 base and J by 2 bases, with 10 bases between. Germline lookup yields CDR1 SGHRS and CDR2 YFSETQ. CDR3 DNA: TGCGCCAGCAGCTTGCGCGGCCCCCCCTACGAGCAGTACTTC. Residues: CASSLRGPPYEQYF.

The chain is built from TRBV2 and TRBJ2-7; 8 nucleotides agree with TRBD1. Germline V lookup: CDR1 SNHLY, CDR2 FYNNEI. Trimming removed 6 bases from V and 6 bases from J; junction bases left unmatched: 10. The CDR3 runs to 14 residues. The CDR3 loop reads CASRDASGQVEQYF. The DNA for the CDR3 is TGTGCCAGCAGGGACGCCTCGGGACAGGTCGAGCAGTACTTC. The complete variable domain, with remaining parts taken from reference TRBV2 and TRBJ2-7, reads EPEVTQTPSHQVTQMGQEVILRCVPISNHLYFYWYRQILGQKVEFLVSFYNNEISEKSEIFDDQFSVERPDGSNFTLKIRSTKLEDSAMYFCASRDASGQVEQYFGPGTRLTVT.

The chain recombines TRBV5-4 with TRBJ2-7; a possible D gene is TRBD1 (5 bases). Looked up from germline, CDR1 is SGHNT and CDR2 is YYREEE (reference sequence). This CDR3 is built from 13 residues. V lost 0 bases and J 6 bases, leaving 10 bases between the germline ends. In DNA form, the CDR3 reads TGTGCCAGCAGCTTGGCCTTAAGGGGCGAGCAGTACTTC. Amino acid sequence: CASSLALRGEQYF.

The rearrangement links TRBV7-8 to TRBJ2-1, with 9 bases lining up with TRBD2. The germline gives CDR1 SGHVS, CDR2 FQNEAQ. J lost 13 bases, V lost 5 bases, and 18 bases had no gene match. The CDR3 sequence is 16 residues long. The CDR3 DNA is TGTGCCAGCAGCCCATTAGAGACCGGGACTAGCATCTATCAGTTCTTC. This encodes CASSPLETGTSIYQFF.

J is TRBJ2-1 and V is TRBV9; 10 nucleotides match TRBD1. Losses at the gene ends were 0 bases for V and 7 bases for J; bases not matched to a gene: 7. Germline V gene data show CDR1 as SGDLS and CDR2 as YYNGEE. There are 16 residues in the CDR3. CDR3 sequence reads: CASSVALGTGANEQFF. In nucleotides, the CDR3 is TGTGCCAGCAGCGTAGCTTTGGGGACAGGGGCTAATGAGCAGTTCTTC.

V gene TRBV11-1 combines with J gene TRBJ2-1; 8 positions match TRBD2. CDR3 size: 16 residues. The V and J ends lost 0 bases and 4 bases, in that order; junction bases with no gene match: 5. Germline assignment: CDR1 SGHAT and CDR2 FQDESV (reference sequence). This CDR3 reads CASSLAVAGPYNEQFF. Here the CDR3 DNA reads TGTGCCAGCAGCTTAGCGGTAGCGGGGCCGTACAATGAGCAGTTCTTC. The full variable domain, with the rest looked up from reference TRBV11-1 and TRBJ2-1, is EAEVAQSPRYKITEKSQAVAFWCDPISGHATLYWYRQILGQGPELLVQFQDESVVDDSQLPKDRFSAERLKGVDSTLKIQPAELGDSAMYLCASSLAVAGPYNEQFFGPGTRLTVL.

The genes are TRBV19 and TRBJ1-1, with D maybe TRBD1 (6 bases). Per the germline V gene, CDR1 is LNHDA and CDR2 is SQIVND (reference sequence). V was clipped by 4 bases and J by 4 bases, with 10 bases between them. The CDR3 has 13 residues. This CDR3 is CASSTGVRTEAFF. The CDR3 nucleotides are TGTGCCAGTAGTACAGGGGTGCGCACTGAAGCTTTCTTT.

This rearrangement joins TRBV11-2 to TRBJ1-2; 8 positions agree with TRBD1. CDR3 size: 15 residues. Germline CDR1 and CDR2: SGHAT and FQNNGV. The V and J ends lost 1 base and 4 bases, in that order; junction bases with no gene match: 5. This chain's CDR3 is CASSLGLDRVYGYTF. The CDR3 DNA sequence: TGTGCCAGCAGCTTAGGCCTGGACAGGGTCTATGGCTACACCTTC. The variable domain in full, completed from reference TRBV11-2 and TRBJ1-2, reads EAGVAQSPRYKIIEKRQSVAFWCNPISGHATLYWYQQILGQGPKLLIQFQNNGVVDDSQLPKDRFSAERLKGVDSTLKIQPAKLEDSAVYLCASSLGLDRVYGYTFGSGTRLTVV.

The CDR3 nucleotides read TGTGCCAGCGTCGACCGGGACTCGCGCTCCTACGAGCAGTACTTC. This codes for CASVDRDSRSYEQYF. V is TRBV2 and J is TRBJ2-7; TRBD2 is a possible D gene (6 bases). Germline V CDR1 and CDR2: SNHLY, FYNNEI. This CDR3 has 15 amino acids. Trimming cost V 8 bases and J 0 bases, with 17 bases left between them.

This chain connects TRBV7-9 to TRBJ1-2; D is unclear. V was shortened by 7 bases and J by 2 bases, with 17 bases between the two germline ends. The length of the CDR3 is 15 residues. Germline values: CDR1 SEHNR, CDR2 FQNEAQ (reference sequence). CDR3 amino acids: CASTEGGESNYGYTF. For the CDR3, the DNA is TGTGCCAGCACCGAAGGAGGAGAATCGAACTATGGCTACACCTTC.

The rearrangement links TRBV4-1 to TRBJ1-1, with D perhaps TRBD1 (5 bases). In germline, CDR1 is MGHRA, CDR2 YSYEKL. Trimming left V 0 bases short and J 5 bases short, with 13 bases between. The CDR3 contains 15 residues. CDR3 amino acids: CASSQDHQGRTEAFF. CDR3 coding DNA: TGCGCCAGCAGCCAAGATCACCAGGGAAGGACTGAAGCTTTCTTT.

The rearrangement joins TRBV5-4 to TRBJ2-4; possibly TRBD2 for D (6 bases). V was trimmed by 4 bases and J by 0 bases, leaving 14 bases between them. CDR3 length equals 16 residues. In germline, CDR1 is SGHNT, CDR2 YYREEE (reference sequence). The DNA of the CDR3 is TGTGCCAGCAGCCACGGAGGGGTTCAAGCCAAAAACATTCAGTACTTC. Amino acids: CASSHGGVQAKNIQYF. Based on the CDR3 plus reference TRBV5-4 and TRBJ2-4, the full variable domain is ETGVTQSPTHLIKTRGQQVTLRCSSQSGHNTVSWYQQALGQGPQFIFQYYREEENGRGNFPPRFSGLQFPNYSSELNVNALELDDSALYLCASSHGGVQAKNIQYFGAGTRLSVL.

This chain uses TRBV5-4 with TRBJ1-2; 10 bases are shared with TRBD1. J lost 4 bases, V lost 4 bases, and 7 bases had no gene match. Germline CDR1 is SGHNT and CDR2 is YYREEE (reference sequence). The CDR3 consists of 15 residues. This CDR3 is CASSRGQGIIYGYTF. The CDR3 DNA follows: TGTGCCAGCAGCCGGGGACAGGGGATAATCTATGGCTACACCTTC.

The chain couples TRBV30 to TRBJ2-7; perhaps TRBD1 as D (5 bases). The CDR3 runs to 13 residues. Germline CDR1 reads GTSNPN; CDR2 reads SVGIG (reference sequence). V lost 0 bases and J 7 bases, leaving 13 bases between the germline ends. The CDR3 coding sequence is TGTGCCTGGAGTGTACTGTCTTCAGGGGAGCAGTACTTC. Protein sequence: CAWSVLSSGEQYF.

This clone was seen a handful of times. The rearrangement uses TRBV5-4 and TRBJ1-4; D perhaps matches TRBD1 (5 bases). The CDR3 sequence is 14 residues long. V was shortened by 2 bases and J by 2 bases, with 7 bases between the two germline ends. Germline V gene sequence: CDR1 SGHNT, CDR2 YYREEE (reference sequence). CDR3 nucleotide sequence: TGTGCCAGCAGCTTAAGGGGCACTAATGAAAAACTGTTTTTT. Its protein is CASSLRGTNEKLFF.

The CDR3 region has the DNA TGCGCCAGCAGAGGCAGGCCTGGAAACACCATATATTTT. This codes for CASRGRPGNTIYF. The chain is built from TRBV5-1 and TRBJ1-3; D unclear. This CDR3 comprises 13 residues. Germline loops: CDR1 SGHRS, CDR2 YFSETQ. V was clipped by 5 bases and J by 2 bases, with 8 bases between them. Combining the CDR3 with reference TRBV5-1 and TRBJ1-3 gives the whole variable domain KAGVTQTPRYLIKTRGQQVTLSCSPISGHRSVSWYQQTPGQGLQFLFEYFSETQRNKGNFPGRFSGRQFSNSRSEMNVSTLELGDSALYLCASRGRPGNTIYFGEGSWLTVV.

V gene TRBV11-2 combines with J gene TRBJ1-2; weak D call: TRBD1 (5 bases). Germline assignment: CDR1 SGHAT and CDR2 FQNNGV. V was clipped by 5 bases and J by 3 bases, with 10 bases between them. This CDR3 has 13 residues. The CDR3 DNA is TGTGCCAGCAGCCCTCAAGGGGACTATGGCTACACCTTC. Protein: CASSPQGDYGYTF.

The chain carries TRBV12-5 and TRBJ2-3; a possible D gene is TRBD2 (5 bases). CDR3 length: 14 amino acids. The germline gives CDR1 LGHNT, CDR2 FRNRAP. Trimming left V 5 bases short and J 4 bases short, with 13 bases between. CDR3 residues: CASGIDYGADTQYF. Written as DNA, the CDR3 is TGTGCTAGTGGTATCGACTATGGGGCAGATACGCAGTATTTT.